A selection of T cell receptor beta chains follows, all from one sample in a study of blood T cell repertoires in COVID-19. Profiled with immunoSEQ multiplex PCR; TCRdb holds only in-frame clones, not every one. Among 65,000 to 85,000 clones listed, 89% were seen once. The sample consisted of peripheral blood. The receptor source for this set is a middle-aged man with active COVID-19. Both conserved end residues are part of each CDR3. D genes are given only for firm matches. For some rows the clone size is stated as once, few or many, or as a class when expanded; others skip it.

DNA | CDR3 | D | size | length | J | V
TGTGCCAGCAGCTTACAGGCAGGCGCAAATCAGCCCCAGCATTTT | CASSLQAGANQPQHF | - | few | 15 | TRBJ1-5 | TRBV11-2
TGTGCCAGCTCACCTTCACAGGGGAGGAACACTGAAGCTTTCTTT | CASSPSQGRNTEAFF | TRBD1 | - | 15 | TRBJ1-1 | TRBV18
TGTGCCACCAGCAGAGAAGAGGGATATAGCAATCAGCCCCAGCATTTT | CATSREEGYSNQPQHF | - | - | 16 | TRBJ1-5 | TRBV15
TGTGCCAGCAGTACCGACAGGGGGACCGGGGAGCTGTTTTTT | CASSTDRGTGELFF | TRBD1 | - | 14 | TRBJ2-2 | TRBV2
TGTGCCAGCTCACCCGGGACTAGCGGGCTGGGTGAGCAGTTCTTC | CASSPGTSGLGEQFF | TRBD2 | - | 15 | TRBJ2-1 | TRBV18
TGTGCCAGCAGCAAACAGGGGGGAGCCTACGAGCAGTACTTC | CASSKQGGAYEQYF | TRBD1 | - | 14 | TRBJ2-7 | TRBV7-9
TGCGCCAGCAGCCAAGATTATCTCGCGGGGGGGGACAATGAGCAGTTCTTC | CASSQDYLAGGDNEQFF | TRBD2 | - | 17 | TRBJ2-1 | TRBV4-3
TGTGCCAGCAGCCCGGGACAGGGTTCTCAGCCCCAGCATTTT | CASSPGQGSQPQHF | TRBD1 | - | 14 | TRBJ1-5 | TRBV9
TGTGCCAGCAGTTACTCGTTGGGTAGAGGTACTGAAGCTTTCTTT | CASSYSLGRGTEAFF | - | - | 15 | TRBJ1-1 | TRBV6-5
TGTGCCAGCAGCCTCGACAGCATATATCAGCCCCAGCATTTT | CASSLDSIYQPQHF | - | - | 14 | TRBJ1-5 | TRBV11-2
TGTGCCAGCAGCCTGGGGGGTTCTCGTAATGAAAAACTGTTTTTT | CASSLGGSRNEKLFF | - | - | 15 | TRBJ1-4 | TRBV9
TGTGCCAGCAGCTCGGGACAGGGAAAAGCTTTCTTT | CASSSGQGKAFF | TRBD1 | - | 12 | TRBJ1-1 | TRBV27
TGTGCCAGCAGCCTCACAGGGGTATCTGAAGCTTTCTTT | CASSLTGVSEAFF | TRBD1 | few | 13 | TRBJ1-1 | TRBV6-2/TRBV6-3
TGCAGCTCTCAGAACCTCTATGGCTACACCTTC | CSSQNLYGYTF | - | - | 11 | TRBJ1-2 | TRBV20-1
TGTGCCAGCAGTGAAGCGACTAGCGGGGGCGCAAGCTCTGGGGCCAACGTCCTGACTTTC | CASSEATSGGASSGANVLTF | TRBD2 | - | 20 | TRBJ2-6 | TRBV6-1
TGTGCCAGCAGCGCCCCTAGTAGGGCTAGCGGGGCCCAAGAGACCCAGTACTTC | CASSAPSRASGAQETQYF | - | - | 18 | TRBJ2-5 | TRBV21-1
TGTGCCAGCAGGCAACTGGTCGACACCGGGGAGCTGTTTTTT | CASRQLVDTGELFF | - | - | 14 | TRBJ2-2 | TRBV6-5
TGTGCCAGCAGCCAAGCTGCGGGGGCCGCGAACACCGGGGAGCTGTTTTTT | CASSQAAGAANTGELFF | - | - | 17 | TRBJ2-2 | TRBV3-1/TRBV3-2
TGTGCCAGCAGTTCACGTGAGCTCGGCTACACCTTC | CASSSRELGYTF | - | - | 12 | TRBJ1-2 | TRBV6-5
TGTGCCAGCAGCGTAGTACAGGGAAGTACCGAGCAGTACTTC | CASSVVQGSTEQYF | - | - | 14 | TRBJ2-7 | TRBV9
TGTGCCAGCAGTTTGGGGGACAGGGAAACTAATGAAAAACTGTTTTTT | CASSLGDRETNEKLFF | TRBD1 | - | 16 | TRBJ1-4 | TRBV6-2/TRBV6-3
TGTGCCAGCAGCCCGAGGACAGGTGATGGCTACACCTTC | CASSPRTGDGYTF | TRBD1 | - | 13 | TRBJ1-2 | TRBV14
TGTGCCAGCAGCATGATACAGGGCTCCCAGTACTTC | CASSMIQGSQYF | - | - | 12 | TRBJ2-5 | TRBV7-6
TGCGCCAGCAGCTTCACCCCGGGAGAGCAGTACTTC | CASSFTPGEQYF | - | - | 12 | TRBJ2-7 | TRBV5-1
TGCGCCAGCAGTGAAGCCTTCGAAGAGACCCAGTACTTC | CASSEAFEETQYF | - | - | 13 | TRBJ2-5 | TRBV10-1
TGCGCCAGCCGTCAACAGGGTTCCTACGAGCAGTACTTC | CASRQQGSYEQYF | - | - | 13 | TRBJ2-7 | TRBV4-1
TGTGCCAGCAGCGACAGGGACGGTCAGCCCCAGCATTTT | CASSDRDGQPQHF | TRBD1 | - | 13 | TRBJ1-5 | TRBV12-3/TRBV12-4
TGTGCCAGCAGCTCAAGGACTGGTAGCGGGGGGGGCAATGAGCAGTTCTTC | CASSSRTGSGGGNEQFF | TRBD2 | - | 17 | TRBJ2-1 | TRBV7-6
TGTGCCAGCAGTGAGAGATACGAGCAGTACTTC | CASSERYEQYF | - | - | 11 | TRBJ2-7 | TRBV2
TGTGCCAGCAGCTTATATTTCGGGGGAAGAACCGGGGAGCTGTTTTTT | CASSLYFGGRTGELFF | - | - | 16 | TRBJ2-2 | TRBV7-3
TGTGCCAGCTGTCCTTGGGCCGGGACTAGCGGGGGGAGTGGAGATACGCAGTATTTT | CASCPWAGTSGGSGDTQYF | TRBD2 | - | 19 | TRBJ2-3 | TRBV27
TGTGCCTGGGGGACAGGCGGCACTAGCACAGATACGCAGTATTTT | CAWGTGGTSTDTQYF | TRBD1 | - | 15 | TRBJ2-3 | TRBV30
TGTGCCAGCAGCTTAAAGGGGCTGGGCACTGAAGCTTTCTTT | CASSLKGLGTEAFF | - | once | 14 | TRBJ1-1 | TRBV7-2
TGTGCCAGCAGCCAAGTCGCTGGACAGGGTGGTTCACCCCTCCACTTT | CASSQVAGQGGSPLHF | TRBD1 | - | 16 | TRBJ1-6 | TRBV3-1/TRBV3-2
TGTGCCAGCAGCGTATCCGACTTCGAAAACATTCAGTACTTC | CASSVSDFENIQYF | - | - | 14 | TRBJ2-4 | TRBV9
TGCGCCAGCAGCTTGGGTGACAGGGGGATCGACACTGAAGCTTTCTTT | CASSLGDRGIDTEAFF | TRBD1 | - | 16 | TRBJ1-1 | TRBV5-1
TGCGCCAGCAGCCAAGATTCGGCGGGGGGACCTCGAGAGACCCAGTACTTC | CASSQDSAGGPRETQYF | TRBD2 | - | 17 | TRBJ2-5 | TRBV4-1
TGTGCCAGTAGTAGCCAACAGGGGTCCTATGGCTACACCTTC | CASSSQQGSYGYTF | TRBD1 | once | 14 | TRBJ1-2 | TRBV19
TGTGCCAGCAGCCCTCGACAGGGTGACACTGAAGCTTTCTTT | CASSPRQGDTEAFF | TRBD1 | few | 14 | TRBJ1-1 | TRBV7-8
TGTGCCAGCAGCTTGAGTGCAGAGGGCTCACAAGAGACCCAGTACTTC | CASSLSAEGSQETQYF | - | - | 16 | TRBJ2-5 | TRBV5-6
TGTGCCAGCAGCCCTAGCGGGGGCCCTGGAGATACGCAGTATTTT | CASSPSGGPGDTQYF | TRBD2 | - | 15 | TRBJ2-3 | TRBV7-2
TGTGCCAGCAGACAAAGAGATTGGGGGGGCCTGGGCACAGATACGCAGTATTTT | CASRQRDWGGLGTDTQYF | - | - | 18 | TRBJ2-3 | TRBV2